The 27 T cell receptor beta chains below were found in one sample sequenced in a study of T cell changes during pregnancy in multiple sclerosis. TCRdb's copy holds only in-frame clones and misses some; the assay was immunoSEQ multiplex PCR. Of nearly 50,000 clones listed, about 93% were seen once; the top ten hold roughly 0.5%. Sequences were derived from CD4+ T cells from peripheral blood mononuclear cells, sampled in the first trimester of pregnancy. All receptors come from a female donor with multiple sclerosis, enrolled in a pregnancy study.

The chain is built from TRBV5-1 and TRBJ2-3, with 7 bases matching TRBD1. CDR3 length equals 13 residues. The germline V gene has CDR1 SGHRS and CDR2 YFSETQ. V lost 9 bases, J lost 2 bases, and 6 bases stayed unmatched. CDR3 nucleotides: TGCGCCACCACGGGACAGTACACAGATACGCAGTATTTT. Its protein is CATTGQYTDTQYF.

The CDR3 nucleotides read TGTGCCAGCAGCTTTGGTCTAGCAAACACCGGGGAGCTGTTTTTT. Amino acids: CASSFGLANTGELFF. This chain uses TRBV7-2 with TRBJ2-2; a weak D match, TRBD2 (5 bases). V lost 3 bases and J 2 bases, leaving 10 bases between the germline ends. The germline V gene encodes CDR1 SGHTA and CDR2 FQGNSA. This CDR3 comprises 15 residues.

V and J are TRBV27 and TRBJ2-3; 11 bases fit TRBD2. V was pared by 4 bases and J by 0 bases, with 9 bases of the junction left unmatched. CDR1 is MNHEY and CDR2 is SMNVEV in the germline V gene (reference sequence). The CDR3 spans 18 residues. CDR3 loop: CASSSQKLAGESTDTQYF. For the CDR3, the DNA is TGTGCCAGCAGTTCGCAAAAACTAGCGGGGGAAAGCACAGATACGCAGTATTTT.

This chain connects TRBV12-5 to TRBJ2-7; weak D call: TRBD2 (5 bases). V lost 9 bases, J lost 1 base, and 22 bases lay in between. Looked up from germline, CDR1 is LGHNT and CDR2 is FRNRAP. This CDR3 is 16 amino acids long. CDR3 in DNA: TGTGCTAGCGCCCCATTGAACGGGGATGGGTCCTACGAGCAGTACTTC. Protein product: CASAPLNGDGSYEQYF.

J is TRBJ2-7 and V is TRBV9; weak D call: TRBD2 (5 bases). Germline CDR1 and CDR2: SGDLS and YYNGEE. The CDR3 runs 14 residues. The V end was cut by 2 bases, the J end by 5 bases, with 14 bases between. This chain's CDR3 is CASSVDGVSNEQYF. The CDR3 DNA sequence: TGTGCCAGCAGCGTCGACGGGGTTTCCAACGAGCAGTACTTC.

This chain uses TRBV19 with TRBJ1-3; 10 bases are a match to TRBD1. The CDR3 extends over 15 amino acids. J gave up 4 bases and V 3 bases, and 3 bases lay outside the gene matches. The germline gives CDR1 LNHDA, CDR2 SQIVND (reference sequence). CDR3 sequence (DNA): TGTGCCAGTAGTATGGGACAGGGGTCCGGAAACACCATATATTTT. The encoded protein is CASSMGQGSGNTIYF.

J is TRBJ1-1 and V is TRBV11-1; the D is unclear. V was cut by 6 bases and J by 1 base, with 12 bases left in between. The CDR3 totals 14 residues. Germline V gives CDR1 SGHAT, CDR2 FQDESV (reference sequence). The CDR3 DNA reads TGTGCCAGCAGTTTCCGACAACCGAACACTGAAGCTTTCTTT. Translating gives CASSFRQPNTEAFF.

This clone has only one observation. This rearrangement joins TRBV9 to TRBJ2-1, with 7 positions matching TRBD1. CDR1 is SGDLS, CDR2 YYNGEE, per germline. The trim removed 0 bases at V and 7 bases at J, leaving 13 bases unmatched. This CDR3 has 17 amino acids. CDR3 region: CASSVGGTAEIQNEQFF. CDR3 nucleotides: TGTGCCAGCAGCGTAGGGGGGACAGCCGAAATACAAAATGAGCAGTTCTTC.

The chain carries TRBV19 and TRBJ1-2; 8 nucleotides agree with TRBD1. CDR3 length equals 17 residues. The germline gives CDR1 LNHDA, CDR2 SQIVND (reference sequence). V gave up 5 bases and J gave up 0 bases; unmatched junction bases: 11. The CDR3, as DNA: TGTGCCAGTAGTCTTGGACAGGGTGCTCACCCTAACTATGGCTACACCTTC. This codes for CASSLGQGAHPNYGYTF.

V is TRBV29-1 and J is TRBJ1-1; 7 bases are a match to TRBD1. Germline values: CDR1 SQVTM, CDR2 ANQGSEA. The CDR3 totals 12 residues. Trimming removed 7 bases from V and 5 bases from J; junction bases left unmatched: 7. The CDR3 sequence is CSAGDSRTEAFF. In nucleotides, the CDR3 is TGCAGCGCTGGGGACAGTCGGACTGAAGCTTTCTTT.

This clone appeared once. The genes are TRBV27 and TRBJ2-5; 7 bases match TRBD2. This CDR3 is built from 16 residues. V was clipped by 5 bases and J by 2 bases; unmatched bases: 11. Germline V lookup: CDR1 MNHEY, CDR2 SMNVEV (reference sequence). For the CDR3, the DNA is TGTGCCAGCAGTATGGCCGCCGGAGCGGGGCAAGAGACCCAGTACTTC. It encodes CASSMAAGAGQETQYF.

This chain joins TRBV5-1 and TRBJ1-2; D is unresolved. Germline CDR1 and CDR2: SGHRS and YFSETQ. The CDR3 is 14 amino acids. V lost 2 bases, J lost 0 bases, and 8 bases lay in between. The CDR3 here is CASSLGTANYGYTF. The CDR3 DNA follows: TGCGCCAGCAGCTTAGGAACAGCTAACTATGGCTACACCTTC.

The rearrangement links TRBV6-5 to TRBJ1-2; no clear D gene. Germline assignment: CDR1 MNHEY and CDR2 SVGAGI. The CDR3 runs to 13 residues. Trimming took 2 bases from V and 6 from J, leaving 10 bases between them. The CDR3 reads CASSYDIYNGYTF. The DNA for the CDR3 is TGTGCCAGCAGTTACGACATCTACAATGGCTACACCTTC.

The chain has TRBV4-2 and TRBJ2-7; TRBD1 agrees at 9 bases. This CDR3 has 15 residues. Germline V gene lookup returns CDR1 LGHNA and CDR2 YNFKEQ. J was trimmed by 2 bases and V by 4 bases; bases with no gene match: 6. CDR3 DNA sequence: TGTGCCAGCAGCCGAGGGGACAGGGTGACCTACGAGCAGTACTTC. Residues: CASSRGDRVTYEQYF.

V and J are TRBV7-3 and TRBJ1-5; D may be TRBD1 (5 bases). CDR1 is SGHTA, CDR2 FQGTGA, per germline. The CDR3 sequence is 15 residues long. The ends were cut back, 5 bases at V and 7 bases at J, with 18 bases in the middle. The chain's CDR3 is CASSPMGEGGQPQHF. DNA for the CDR3: TGTGCCAGCAGCCCAATGGGGGAGGGTGGCCAGCCCCAGCATTTT.

The rearrangement joins TRBV6-5 to TRBJ2-2, with 7 bases matching TRBD2. With V trimmed by 4 bases and J by 4 bases, 6 bases remained unmatched. The V gene's germline CDR1 is MNHEY and CDR2 SVGAGI. The CDR3 length is 15 residues. CDR3 sequence reads: CASSWGGETTGELFF. CDR3 nucleotides: TGTGCCAGCAGTTGGGGGGGGGAGACCACCGGGGAGCTGTTTTTT.

The V gene is TRBV7-6, the J gene TRBJ2-2; 8 positions agree with TRBD2. CDR1 is SGHVS, CDR2 FNYEAQ, per germline. The CDR3 consists of 14 residues. J gave up 1 base and V 8 bases, and 3 bases lay outside the gene matches. The CDR3 region has the DNA TGTGCCAGCGGCGGGGGGCAGAACACCGGGGAGCTGTTTTTT. Amino acids: CASGGGQNTGELFF.

J is TRBJ1-1 and V is TRBV10-3; tentatively, D is TRBD1 (6 bases). Germline assignment: CDR1 ENHRY and CDR2 SYGVKD. Trimming took off 6 bases at V and 3 bases at J, with 14 bases between the two ends. The CDR3 extends over 14 amino acids. CDR3 nucleotide sequence: TGTGCCATCAGGGTACAGGGCGCGGACACTGAAGCTTTCTTT. This codes for CAIRVQGADTEAFF.

This chain joins TRBV14 and TRBJ1-1; D is perhaps TRBD1 (6 bases). The CDR3 sequence is 14 residues long. Trimming pared 5 bases from V and 4 bases from J, leaving 14 bases between. Germline assignment: CDR1 SGHDN and CDR2 FVKESK. The CDR3 DNA reads as TGTGCCAGCAGCTTTAATCTCAGGGGCACTGAAGCTTTCTTT. This sequence encodes CASSFNLRGTEAFF.

Here the CDR3 DNA reads TGTGCCAGCATTGAGGCTGTTACCCAGTACTTC. It codes for CASIEAVTQYF. The V call is TRBV6-1, the J call TRBJ2-5; D is unclear. Germline CDR1 and CDR2: MNHNS and SASEGT. The CDR3 runs 11 residues. V lost 7 bases and J lost 8, with 11 bases in between.

This CDR3 is CASSAGQEGEQYF. DNA for the CDR3: TGTGCCAGCAGTGCGGGACAGGAAGGCGAGCAGTACTTC. The gene calls are TRBV6-1 and TRBJ2-7; 8 bases align to TRBD1. The CDR3 is 13 amino acids. CDR1 is MNHNS, CDR2 SASEGT, per germline. V trimming: 4 bases; J trimming: 6 bases; junction bases outside the gene matches: 5.

The chain links TRBV4-1 to TRBJ2-5; 10 nucleotides line up with TRBD1. The CDR3 sequence is 16 residues long. The V gene's germline CDR1 is MGHRA and CDR2 YSYEKL. The trim removed 3 bases at V and 5 bases at J, leaving 9 bases unmatched. The CDR3 DNA reads TGCGCCAGCAGCCACACTATGACAGGGGGCTGGGAGACCCAGTACTTC. It codes for CASSHTMTGGWETQYF.

The chain combines TRBV19 with TRBJ1-1; 7 positions match TRBD1. J lost 2 bases, V lost 10 bases, and 4 bases had no gene match. Germline CDR1 reads LNHDA; CDR2 reads SQIVND (reference sequence). The CDR3 loop spans 12 amino acids. The CDR3 nucleotides read TGTGCCATTGGACAGGCAAACACTGAAGCTTTCTTT. Encoded protein: CAIGQANTEAFF.

The chain employs TRBV15 and TRBJ1-4, with TRBD1 as a possible D gene (6 bases). V lost 0 bases and J lost 7, with 12 bases in between. This CDR3 has 15 amino acids. Germline-derived CDR1 and CDR2 are LNHNV and YYDKDF (reference sequence). CDR3 sequence (DNA): TGTGCCACCAGCAGAGAGGTGGCAGGGGCTGAAAAACTGTTTTTT. This gives the protein CATSREVAGAEKLFF.

The V and J genes are TRBV9 and TRBJ1-3; D not resolved. The CDR3 consists of 14 residues. Germline CDR1 and CDR2: SGDLS and YYNGEE. V gave up 0 bases and J gave up 4 bases, with 8 bases separating them. For the CDR3, the DNA is TGTGCCAGCAGCGTAGTGGGCCGGGGAAACACCATATATTTT. As protein: CASSVVGRGNTIYF.

This chain connects TRBV4-2 to TRBJ1-1; D not certain. Trimming removed 4 bases from V and 0 bases from J, with 15 bases in between. The CDR3 loop spans 16 amino acids. Germline CDR1 is LGHNA and CDR2 is YNFKEQ. CDR3 residues: CASSPSGSVMNTEAFF. The DNA for the CDR3 is TGTGCCAGCAGCCCCTCGGGATCGGTTATGAACACTGAAGCTTTCTTT.

The V and J genes are TRBV29-1 and TRBJ2-2; TRBD2 is a possible D gene (7 bases). V shed 8 bases and J shed 2 bases, with 12 bases lying between them. The CDR3 runs 13 residues. Germline V gene data show CDR1 as SQVTM and CDR2 as ANQGSEA. CDR3 coding DNA: TGCAGCACCGGGGGGCCCAACACCGGGGAGCTGTTTTTT. As protein: CSTGGPNTGELFF.